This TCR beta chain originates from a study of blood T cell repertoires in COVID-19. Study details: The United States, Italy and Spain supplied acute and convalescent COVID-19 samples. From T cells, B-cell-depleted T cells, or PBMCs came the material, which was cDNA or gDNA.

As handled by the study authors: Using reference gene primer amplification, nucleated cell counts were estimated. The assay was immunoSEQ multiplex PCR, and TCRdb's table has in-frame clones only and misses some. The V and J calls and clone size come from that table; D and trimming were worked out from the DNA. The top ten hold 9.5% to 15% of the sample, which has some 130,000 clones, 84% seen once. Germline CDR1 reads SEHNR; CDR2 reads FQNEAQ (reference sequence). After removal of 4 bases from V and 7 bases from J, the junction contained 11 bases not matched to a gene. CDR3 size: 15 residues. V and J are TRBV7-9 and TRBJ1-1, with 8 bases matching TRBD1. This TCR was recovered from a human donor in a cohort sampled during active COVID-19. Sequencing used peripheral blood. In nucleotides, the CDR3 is TGTGCCAGCAGCTCCAACCCCATTACAGGGGGTGAAGCTTTCTTT. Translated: CASSSNPITGGEAFF.